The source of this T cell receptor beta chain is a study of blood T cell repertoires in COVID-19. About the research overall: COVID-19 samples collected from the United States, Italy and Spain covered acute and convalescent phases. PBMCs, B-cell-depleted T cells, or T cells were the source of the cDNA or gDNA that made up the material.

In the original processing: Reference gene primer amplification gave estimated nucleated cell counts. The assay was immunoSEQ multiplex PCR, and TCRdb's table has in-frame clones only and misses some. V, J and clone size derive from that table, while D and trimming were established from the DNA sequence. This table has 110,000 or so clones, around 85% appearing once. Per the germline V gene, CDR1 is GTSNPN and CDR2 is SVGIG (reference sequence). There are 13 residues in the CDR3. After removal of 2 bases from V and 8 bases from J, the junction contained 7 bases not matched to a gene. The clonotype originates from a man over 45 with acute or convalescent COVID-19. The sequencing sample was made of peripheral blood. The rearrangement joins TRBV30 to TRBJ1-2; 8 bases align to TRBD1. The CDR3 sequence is CAWSSPGGKGYTF. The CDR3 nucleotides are TGTGCCTGGAGTTCGCCAGGGGGCAAGGGCTACACCTTC.